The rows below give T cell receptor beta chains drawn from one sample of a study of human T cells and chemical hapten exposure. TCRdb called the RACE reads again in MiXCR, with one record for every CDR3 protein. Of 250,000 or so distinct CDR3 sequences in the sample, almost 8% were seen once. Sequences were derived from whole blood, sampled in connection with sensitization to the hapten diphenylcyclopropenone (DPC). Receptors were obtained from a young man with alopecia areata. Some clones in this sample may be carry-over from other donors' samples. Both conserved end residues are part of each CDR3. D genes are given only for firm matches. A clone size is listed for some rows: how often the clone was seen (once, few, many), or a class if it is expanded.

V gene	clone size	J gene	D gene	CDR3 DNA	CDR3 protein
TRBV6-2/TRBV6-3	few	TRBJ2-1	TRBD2	TGTGCCAGCAGTTATCTAGCGGGGGGGCCGTATGAGCAGTTCTTC	CASSYLAGGPYEQFF
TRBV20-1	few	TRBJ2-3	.	TGCAGTGCTCAAGAGGACGGAGGCATTGATACGCAGTATTTT	CSAQEDGGIDTQYF
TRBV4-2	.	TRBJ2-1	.	TGTGCCAGCAGCCTGGACCGGGTCAATGAGCAGTTCTTC	CASSLDRVNEQFF
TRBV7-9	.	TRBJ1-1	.	TGTGCCATCAGGGCCGCTGAAGCTTTCTTT	CAIRAAEAFF
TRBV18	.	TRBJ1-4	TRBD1	TGTGCCAGCTCACTCACGGGACAGGCCAATGAAAAACTGTTTTTT	CASSLTGQANEKLFF
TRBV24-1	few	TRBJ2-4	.	TGTGCCACCAGTGACCGACGTAAAGCCAAAAACATTCAGTACTTC	CATSDRRKAKNIQYF
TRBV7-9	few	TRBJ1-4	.	TGTGCCAGCAGCGGAGAGGGGGATAGAAAAGAAAAACTGTTTTTT	CASSGEGDRKEKLFF
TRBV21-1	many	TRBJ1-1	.	TGTGCCAGCAGCAAAGAAAGGCGAGGACATGGACACCAAGACACTGAAGCTTTCTTT	CASSKERRGHGHQDTEAFF
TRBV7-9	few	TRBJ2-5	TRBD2	TGTGCCAGCAGCCCAGGAACTAGCGGGAGTAGACAAGAGACCCAGTACTTC	CASSPGTSGSRQETQYF
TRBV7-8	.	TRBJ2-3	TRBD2	TGTGCCAGCAGCTTAGCGCTTAAGGACCCACTAGCGGGGGACACAGATACGCAGTATTTT	CASSLALKDPLAGDTDTQYF
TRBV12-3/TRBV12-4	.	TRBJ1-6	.	TGTGCCAGCAGACCAAGGGCGAGCTCCTATAATTCACCCCTCCACTTT	CASRPRASSYNSPLHF
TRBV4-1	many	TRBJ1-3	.	TGCGCCAGCAGCCAAGATCCGGGGTTGGGAAACACCATATATTTT	CASSQDPGLGNTIYF
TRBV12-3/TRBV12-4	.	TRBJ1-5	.	TGTGCCAGCAGTTTAGCCGGGGGGATCTTGCAGCCCCAGCATTTT	CASSLAGGILQPQHF
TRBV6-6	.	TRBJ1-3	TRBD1	TGTGCCAGCAGCTGGGGACAGGGGTGGAACACCATATATTTT	CASSWGQGWNTIYF
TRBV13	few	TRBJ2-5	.	TGTGCCAGCAGCTTAGTTGGGAGCGGGTACCAAGAGACCCAGTACTTC	CASSLVGSGYQETQYF
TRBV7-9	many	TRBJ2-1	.	TGTGCCAGCAGGGGGGCAGGGAGTCCGAATGAGCAGTTCTTC	CASRGAGSPNEQFF
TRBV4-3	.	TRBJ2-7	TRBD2	TGCGCCAGCAGCCGCGGACTAGCGGGGCGCGAGCAGTACTTC	CASSRGLAGREQYF
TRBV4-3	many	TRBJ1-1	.	TGCGCCAGCAGCCAAACAGGGTTCACTGAAGCTTTCTTT	CASSQTGFTEAFF
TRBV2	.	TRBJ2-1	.	TGTGCCAGCATAACCGGGGCTGAGGATGAGCAGTTCTTC	CASITGAEDEQFF
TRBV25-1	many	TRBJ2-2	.	TGTGCCAGCAGAACGGGGGAGAGGGACACCGGGGAGCTGTTTTTT	CASRTGERDTGELFF